This passage covers 20 T cell receptor beta chains from one sample sequenced in a study of blood T cell repertoires in COVID-19. Sequencing used immunoSEQ multiplex PCR; TCRdb keeps in-frame clones, though not all of them. This table holds 200,000 to 300,000 clones, just under 85% found once. What was sequenced was peripheral blood. These TCRs come from a woman aged 80 or over with acute or convalescent COVID-19.

The rearrangement joins TRBV5-5 to TRBJ1-1, with TRBD1 matching 8 bases. Germline lookup yields CDR1 SGHKS and CDR2 YYEKEE (reference sequence). CDR3 length: 16 residues. J gave up 1 base and V 0 bases, and 5 bases lay outside the gene matches. This CDR3 is CASSLGPDRGNTEAFF. In DNA form, the CDR3 reads TGTGCCAGCAGCTTGGGTCCTGACAGGGGGAACACTGAAGCTTTCTTT.

The rearrangement links TRBV6-4 to TRBJ1-2, with D possibly being TRBD1 (5 bases). The germline V and J ends were trimmed by 5 bases and 4 bases, with 20 bases remaining between them. The length of the CDR3 is 16 residues. Per germline, CDR1 MRHNA and CDR2 SNTAGT. CDR3 nucleotide sequence: TGTGCCAGCAGTCCTACGGCGGGGGGGACCCCCTATGGCTACACCTTC. Translation: CASSPTAGGTPYGYTF.

The chain's CDR3 is CASSLGGTGPSYEQYF. CDR3 DNA sequence: TGTGCCAGCAGCTTGGGAGGGACAGGGCCATCCTACGAGCAGTACTTC. This chain uses TRBV5-5 with TRBJ2-7; 9 nucleotides align to TRBD1. This CDR3 spans 16 amino acids. The germline V gene encodes CDR1 SGHKS and CDR2 YYEKEE (reference sequence). The J segment lost 1 base and the V segment lost 0 bases, leaving 5 bases of the junction unmatched.

This clone was detected only once. The chain employs TRBV6-6 and TRBJ2-7; 7 bases map to TRBD1. The V gene's germline CDR1 is MNHNY and CDR2 SVGAGI (reference sequence). J lost 3 bases, V lost 6 bases, and 2 bases had no gene match. The CDR3 runs 12 residues. The CDR3 is CASRNRGYEQYF. CDR3 nucleotide sequence: TGTGCCAGCAGAAACAGGGGCTACGAGCAGTACTTC.

This chain links TRBV5-1 with TRBJ2-1; TRBD2 aligns across 8 bases. Germline-derived CDR1 and CDR2 are SGHRS and YFSETQ. V lost 5 bases and J lost 6; bases outside the gene matches: 10. The CDR3 is made up of 15 amino acids. The CDR3 DNA is TGCGCCAGCAGGTCACAAGCGGGGGCCCTCAATGAGCAGTTCTTC. Translated, it gives CASRSQAGALNEQFF.

This chain links TRBV2 with TRBJ2-7, with D perhaps TRBD1 (6 bases). The germline V and J ends were trimmed by 2 bases and 4 bases, with 15 bases remaining between them. Germline V gives CDR1 SNHLY, CDR2 FYNNEI. The CDR3 is made up of 15 amino acids. CDR3 loop: CASSELGAAGYEQYF. The CDR3 region has the DNA TGTGCCAGCAGTGAACTGGGGGCGGCTGGTTACGAGCAGTACTTC.

The chain joins TRBV11-3 to TRBJ2-1, with D possibly TRBD2 on 6 matching bases. V dropped 4 bases and J dropped 2 bases, with 6 bases sitting between them. Germline CDR1 SGHNT, CDR2 YENEEA. The CDR3 has 13 amino acids. The CDR3 here is CASSSGAYNEQFF. CDR3 DNA: TGTGCCAGCAGCTCGGGGGCCTACAATGAGCAGTTCTTC.

V usage is TRBV7-8 and J usage is TRBJ1-2; 9 nucleotides match TRBD1. Losses at the gene ends were 1 base for V and 4 bases for J; bases not matched to a gene: 7. The germline CDR1 and CDR2 sequences are SGHVS and FQNEAQ. The CDR3 is made up of 16 amino acids. In DNA, the CDR3 is TGTGCCAGCAGCTTAGGGACACAGGGGGCGGGCTATGGCTACACCTTC. Residues: CASSLGTQGAGYGYTF.

The rearrangement joins TRBV25-1 to TRBJ1-4; a weak D match, TRBD1 (6 bases). The V and J ends lost 3 bases and 5 bases respectively, with 13 bases between them. The germline CDR1 and CDR2 sequences are MGHDK and SYGVNS. This CDR3 spans 15 amino acids. The CDR3 loop reads CASSDRGAGNEKLFF. The CDR3 bases are TGTGCCAGCAGTGACCGGGGGGCTGGGAATGAAAAACTGTTTTTT.

CDR3 protein: CASSLGETAYEQYF. In DNA form, the CDR3 reads TGCGCCAGCAGCTTGGGTGAGACAGCCTACGAGCAGTACTTC. The chain joins TRBV5-1 to TRBJ2-7; a possible D gene is TRBD1 (5 bases). The CDR3 runs 14 residues. Germline V gene lookup returns CDR1 SGHRS and CDR2 YFSETQ. V gave up 0 bases and J gave up 2 bases, with 9 bases separating them. Full variable domain (missing parts from reference TRBV5-1 and TRBJ2-7): KAGVTQTPRYLIKTRGQQVTLSCSPISGHRSVSWYQQTPGQGLQFLFEYFSETQRNKGNFPGRFSGRQFSNSRSEMNVSTLELGDSALYLCASSLGETAYEQYFGPGTRLTVT.

This clone was recorded at least ten times. This rearrangement joins TRBV29-1 to TRBJ1-1, with D perhaps matching TRBD1 (6 bases). The CDR3 loop spans 11 amino acids. The germline CDR1 and CDR2 sequences are SQVTM and ANQGSEA. Trimming cost V 7 bases and J 4 bases, with 10 bases left between them. The chain's CDR3 is CSAQGFTEAFF. CDR3 nucleotides: TGCAGCGCCCAGGGGTTCACTGAAGCTTTCTTT.

The chain couples TRBV5-1 to TRBJ2-2; TRBD1 is a possible D gene (6 bases). This CDR3 region has 16 residues. Germline CDR1 and CDR2: SGHRS and YFSETQ. The ends were cut back, 4 bases at V and 2 bases at J, with 15 bases in the middle. The CDR3 protein is CASSNYEQGNTGELFF. The CDR3 DNA reads as TGCGCCAGCAGCAATTACGAACAGGGTAACACCGGGGAGCTGTTTTTT.

This chain joins TRBV18 and TRBJ1-2; 12 bases fit TRBD1. Germline V gene sequence: CDR1 KGHSH, CDR2 LQKENI. V dropped 4 bases and J dropped 4; count of bases not matched to a gene: 4. This CDR3 has 15 residues. This CDR3 is CASSRGTGGFYGYTF. The CDR3 DNA follows: TGTGCCAGCTCACGGGGGACAGGGGGCTTCTATGGCTACACCTTC.

J is TRBJ2-3 and V is TRBV19, with D maybe TRBD1 (6 bases). In germline, CDR1 is LNHDA, CDR2 SQIVND (reference sequence). V was shortened by 4 bases and J by 4 bases, with 12 bases between the two germline ends. The CDR3 is 14 amino acids. CDR3 region: CASSRAGAPDTQYF. DNA of the CDR3: TGTGCCAGTAGTAGGGCAGGGGCCCCAGATACGCAGTATTTT.

The rearrangement links TRBV11-1 to TRBJ2-5; the match to TRBD2 covers 8 bases. The CDR3 has 15 residues. CDR1 and CDR2 from the germline V gene are SGHAT and FQDESV (reference sequence). Trimming at V came to 7 bases and at J to 2 bases, leaving 9 bases not matched to a gene. The CDR3 DNA follows: TGTGCCAGCACCCCCACTACTAGCGGTCAAGAGACCCAGTACTTC. It codes for CASTPTTSGQETQYF. The full variable domain, rest sourced from reference TRBV11-1 and TRBJ2-5, is EAEVAQSPRYKITEKSQAVAFWCDPISGHATLYWYRQILGQGPELLVQFQDESVVDDSQLPKDRFSAERLKGVDSTLKIQPAELGDSAMYLCASTPTTSGQETQYFGPGTRLLVL.

The V and J genes are TRBV19 and TRBJ1-2, with no clear D. CDR3 length equals 13 residues. V dropped 7 bases and J dropped 8 bases, with 17 bases sitting between them. CDR1 is LNHDA, CDR2 SQIVND, per germline (reference sequence). CDR3 DNA sequence: TGTGCCAGTACCGCGACTTGGATCTCAGGCTACACCTTC. It codes for CASTATWISGYTF.

The chain uses TRBV30 and TRBJ2-7, with D uncertain. Germline assignment: CDR1 GTSNPN and CDR2 SVGIG (reference sequence). This CDR3 has 13 amino acids. V dropped 1 base and J dropped 0 bases, with 7 bases sitting between them. The CDR3 protein is CAWSDRTSYEQYF. Written as DNA, the CDR3 is TGTGCCTGGAGTGACAGAACCTCCTACGAGCAGTACTTC.

Concerning this clone itself: Sequence at one end of the junction differs from germline and may be a read error. The V and J genes are TRBV13 and TRBJ1-2, with 7 bases aligning to TRBD1. The CDR3 is 11 amino acids. Germline V gene lookup returns CDR1 PRHDT and CDR2 FYEKMQ (reference sequence). The CDR3 region has the DNA TGTGCCAGCAGCTTAGGTAGACAGGGCCACTTC. The encoded protein is CASSLGRQGHF.

The V gene is TRBV28, the J gene TRBJ2-3; the match to TRBD2 covers 7 bases. This CDR3 comprises 13 residues. CDR1 and CDR2 from the germline V gene are MDHEN and SYDVKM. Unmatched junction bases numbered 6, after V lost 8 bases and J lost 4 bases. CDR3 loop: CASGRGIADTQYF. Written as DNA, the CDR3 is TGTGCCAGCGGGCGGGGGATCGCAGATACGCAGTATTTT.

The chain is built from TRBV25-1 and TRBJ2-1; 11 bases are shared with TRBD1. This CDR3 is built from 17 residues. Losses at the gene ends were 0 bases for V and 3 bases for J; bases not matched to a gene: 4. Germline V gene data show CDR1 as MGHDK and CDR2 as SYGVNS. The chain's CDR3 is CASSEYPGQGDYNEQFF. CDR3 in DNA: TGTGCCAGCAGTGAATATCCGGGACAGGGGGACTACAATGAGCAGTTCTTC.